This T cell receptor beta chain was documented in a study of OX40 agonist ivuxolimab in advanced cancers. Study overall: A mean age of about 56 years, range about 23 to 80, was recorded, and approximately 85% were male.

Looked up from germline, CDR1 is MDHEN and CDR2 is SYDVKM. CDR3 size: 15 residues. J was trimmed by 7 bases and V by 3 bases; bases with no gene match: 8. This clone was seen once. What it binds is not known. Study-level results: CD8+ T cells showed, on average, more clonal expansion than CD4+ cells. The antigens recognized by the expanded peripheral T cells, that is their antigen specificity, were not determined.

Here immunoSEQ multiplex PCR was the method, and the copy in TCRdb shows in-frame clones only, minus some. The table has about 150,000 clones, about nine tenths seen once; the top ten hold about 1%. The sample here was CD4+ or CD8+ T cells sorted from blood, taken in a trial of the OX40 agonist ivuxolimab. The sequence came from an adult with an advanced solid tumor such as melanoma, head and neck, liver or kidney cancer. The rearrangement joins TRBV28 to TRBJ1-5, with 8 bases aligning to TRBD1. In DNA, the CDR3 is TGTGCCAGCAGTTTTTTAACAGGGGGAGCCCAGCCCCAGCATTTT. It codes for CASSFLTGGAQPQHF. Combining the CDR3 with reference TRBV28 and TRBJ1-5 gives the whole variable domain DVKVTQSSRYLVKRTGEKVFLECVQDMDHENMFWYRQDPGLGLRLIYFSYDVKMKEKGDIPEGYSVSREKKERFSLILESASTNQTSMYLCASSFLTGGAQPQHFGDGTRLSIL.